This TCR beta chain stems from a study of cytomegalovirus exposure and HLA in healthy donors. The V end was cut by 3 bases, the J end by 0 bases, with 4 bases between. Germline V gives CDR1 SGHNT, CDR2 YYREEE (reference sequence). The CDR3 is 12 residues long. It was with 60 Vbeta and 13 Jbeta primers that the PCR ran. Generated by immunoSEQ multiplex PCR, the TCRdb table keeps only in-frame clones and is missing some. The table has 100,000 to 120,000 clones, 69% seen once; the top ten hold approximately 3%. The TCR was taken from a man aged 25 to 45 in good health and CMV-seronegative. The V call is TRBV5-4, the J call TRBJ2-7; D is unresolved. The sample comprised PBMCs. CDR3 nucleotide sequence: TGTGCCAGCAGCTACACCTCCTACGAGCAGTACTTC. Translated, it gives CASSYTSYEQYF.